Presented here are 14 T cell receptor beta chains from one specimen sequenced in a study of blood T cell repertoires in COVID-19. Clones were sequenced by immunoSEQ multiplex PCR, and TCRdb holds only the in-frame ones, with some missing. The profile shows under 400,000 clones, about nine tenths of them singletons. The sequencing input was peripheral blood. Every receptor here comes from a woman in her 30s with COVID-19, enrolled during active disease.

This chain connects TRBV3-1 (or the pseudogene TRBV3-2) to TRBJ2-2; 8 nucleotides match TRBD1. Germline V gene data show CDR1 as LGHDT and CDR2 as YNNKEL (reference sequence). There are 16 residues in the CDR3. V shed 1 base and J 7 bases; nucleotides not matched to a gene: 8. CDR3 sequence: CASSQVGRGLSGELFF. The CDR3, as DNA: TGTGCCAGCAGCCAAGTAGGCAGGGGGCTTAGCGGGGAGCTGTTTTTT.

This rearrangement joins TRBV3-1 (or the pseudogene TRBV3-2) to TRBJ2-1; 10 nucleotides line up with TRBD2. The germline V gene has CDR1 LGHDT and CDR2 YNNKEL (reference sequence). J lost 4 bases, V lost 1 base, and 4 bases had no gene match. CDR3 length: 16 residues. CDR3 residues: CASSQASLAGYNEQFF. In DNA form, the CDR3 reads TGTGCCAGCAGCCAAGCTTCACTAGCGGGATACAATGAGCAGTTCTTC.

The rearrangement uses TRBV5-1 and TRBJ1-2; D remains ambiguous. The CDR3 is 13 residues long. The V and J ends lost 4 bases and 3 bases respectively, with 10 bases between them. The V gene's germline CDR1 is SGHRS and CDR2 YFSETQ. The CDR3 region is CASSTDLDYGYTF. DNA for the CDR3: TGCGCCAGCAGCACAGACCTGGACTATGGCTACACCTTC.

The chain links TRBV19 to TRBJ2-3, with 7 bases lining up with TRBD2. Germline V lookup: CDR1 LNHDA, CDR2 SQIVND (reference sequence). V shed 6 bases and J 2 bases; nucleotides not matched to a gene: 5. CDR3 length: 14 amino acids. The chain's CDR3 is CASSNREATDTQYF. CDR3 nucleotide sequence: TGTGCCAGTAGCAACCGGGAGGCCACAGATACGCAGTATTTT.

This clone was counted a few times. The rearrangement joins TRBV6-4 to TRBJ2-3, with TRBD1 matching 9 bases. Germline CDR1 MRHNA, CDR2 SNTAGT. This CDR3 region has 15 residues. Trimming at V came to 8 bases and at J to 3 bases, leaving 9 bases not matched to a gene. CDR3 sequence: CASGTGQGGTDTQYF. CDR3 nucleotide sequence: TGTGCCAGCGGTACGGGACAGGGTGGAACAGATACGCAGTATTTT.

V is TRBV18 and J is TRBJ1-3, with D uncertain. Germline CDR1 is KGHSH and CDR2 is LQKENI. CDR3 length: 15 amino acids. Trimming pared 1 base from V and 7 bases from J, leaving 14 bases between. The chain's CDR3 is CASSPLPVWENTIYF. As DNA, the CDR3 is TGTGCCAGCTCACCACTTCCCGTCTGGGAGAACACCATATATTTT.

The genes are TRBV30 and TRBJ1-2; 7 bases agree with TRBD1. This CDR3 spans 13 amino acids. Looked up from germline, CDR1 is GTSNPN and CDR2 is SVGIG (reference sequence). V dropped 2 bases and J dropped 7; count of bases not matched to a gene: 7. CDR3 in DNA: TGTGCCTGGAGTCTTGCAGGGGGGACTGGCTACACCTTC. Amino acids: CAWSLAGGTGYTF.

The count of this clone is one. The CDR3 is CASSKVRLAGGPGETQYF. As DNA, the CDR3 is TGTGCCAGCAGCAAAGTTAGACTAGCGGGGGGGCCGGGAGAGACCCAGTACTTC. The chain recombines TRBV21-1 with TRBJ2-5; TRBD2, as called in the table, went unchecked against the DNA. TRBV21-1 is labeled a pseudogene. This CDR3 contains 18 residues.

The rearrangement links TRBV6-6 to TRBJ1-6; TRBD1 matches at 7 bases. The CDR3 totals 15 residues. Germline V gene sequence: CDR1 MNHNY, CDR2 SVGAGI (reference sequence). V gave up 6 bases and J gave up 7 bases; unmatched junction bases: 9. The CDR3 loop reads CASSPNRGGNSPLHF. The DNA for the CDR3 is TGTGCCAGCAGCCCTAACAGGGGAGGAAATTCACCCCTCCACTTT.

The J gene is TRBJ2-1, the V gene TRBV7-9; 10 positions agree with TRBD1. The germline V gene encodes CDR1 SEHNR and CDR2 FQNEAQ (reference sequence). J gave up 10 bases and V 2 bases, and 11 bases lay outside the gene matches. The CDR3 has 16 residues. The CDR3 is CASSLSRQGAYGEQFF. The CDR3 bases are TGTGCCAGCAGCTTATCCCGACAGGGGGCCTACGGGGAGCAGTTCTTC.

The chain employs TRBV15 and TRBJ2-7; no definite D call. In germline, CDR1 is LNHNV, CDR2 YYDKDF (reference sequence). The ends were cut back, 0 bases at V and 5 bases at J, with 8 bases in the middle. The CDR3 runs to 13 residues. The CDR3, as DNA: TGTGCCACCAGCAGAGATGCGGCCAACGAGCAGTACGTC. Encoded protein: CATSRDAANEQYV.

This clone showed up just a few times. The rearrangement joins TRBV4-1 to TRBJ1-1, with D possibly being TRBD1 (6 bases). V lost 5 bases, J lost 0 bases, and 13 bases lay in between. This CDR3 is built from 15 residues. Germline CDR1 MGHRA, CDR2 YSYEKL. CDR3 amino acids: CASSFGQNMNTEAFF. DNA for the CDR3: TGCGCCAGCAGCTTCGGACAGAATATGAACACTGAAGCTTTCTTT.

J is TRBJ2-7 and V is TRBV2; D call uncertain. CDR3 length: 11 amino acids. V lost 3 bases and J 6 bases, leaving 6 bases between the germline ends. CDR1 and CDR2 (germline): SNHLY, FYNNEI. The CDR3 bases are TGTGCCAGCAGTGAGTCTACCGAGCAGTACTTC. Translation: CASSESTEQYF. The full variable domain, its missing parts supplied by reference TRBV2 and TRBJ2-7, is EPEVTQTPSHQVTQMGQEVILRCVPISNHLYFYWYRQILGQKVEFLVSFYNNEISEKSEIFDDQFSVERPDGSNFTLKIRSTKLEDSAMYFCASSESTEQYFGPGTRLTVT.

This chain connects TRBV28 to TRBJ1-2; TRBD1 matches 9 bases. The CDR3 loop spans 15 amino acids. V shed 4 bases and J 7 bases; nucleotides not matched to a gene: 10. The germline CDR1 and CDR2 sequences are MDHEN and SYDVKM. CDR3 sequence reads: CASSSPGQGFSGYTF. The CDR3, as DNA: TGTGCCAGCAGTTCTCCGGGACAGGGATTTTCTGGCTACACCTTC.